This TCR beta chain was sequenced during a study of blood T cell repertoires in COVID-19. Across the study: Both acute and convalescent COVID-19 samples were obtained from the United States, Italy and Spain. PBMCs, B-cell-depleted T cells, or T cells were the source of the cDNA or gDNA that made up the material.

In the original analysis: How many nucleated cells were present was estimated from reference gene primer amplification. Measured with immunoSEQ multiplex PCR; TCRdb has only the in-frame clones, and not every one. The D gene and trimming were derived from the DNA, and the V and J assignments and clone size from that table. The sample lists approximately 220,000 clones, roughly 80% occurring once. This CDR3 comprises 16 residues. J was trimmed by 1 base and V by 7 bases; bases with no gene match: 7. Germline values: CDR1 MNHNY, CDR2 SVGAGI (reference sequence). The chain links TRBV6-6 to TRBJ1-5; 10 nucleotides align to TRBD1. The clonotype originates from a woman of 80 years or more with acute or convalescent COVID-19. Sequencing was performed on peripheral blood. CDR3 sequence reads: CASKLPGQGSNQPQHF. The CDR3 DNA reads as TGTGCCAGCAAATTACCGGGACAGGGGAGCAATCAGCCCCAGCATTTT.